This TCR beta chain was observed in a study of T cell responses to AZD1222 COVID-19 vaccine. General observations from the study: Only five to seven individuals given AZD1222 were seropositive at baseline. The repertoires were collected only after the peak T cell response. Clonal diversity may have been underestimated in mostly white British donors.

The V gene lost 4 bases and the J gene lost 7 bases, with 7 bases spanning the gap. The CDR3 length is 11 residues. This clone is a singleton in its sample. What it binds is unknown. Generated by immunoSEQ multiplex PCR, the TCRdb table keeps only in-frame clones and is missing some. This table holds tens of thousands of clones, around 90% found once. The rearrangement links TRBV12-3 or TRBV12-4 to TRBJ1-2; D unclear. This clonotype originated in an adult who received the AZD1222 COVID-19 vaccine. This material consisted of peripheral blood, taken 28 days after the second AZD1222 dose. The CDR3 region is CASSSKGGYTF. CDR3 DNA: TGTGCCAGCAGTTCTAAGGGTGGCTACACCTTC.